Sequencing of this T cell receptor (beta chain) was carried out in a study of sequential checkpoint blockade in melanoma. Study as a whole: First-line arms were nivolumab then ipilimumab, or the reverse, randomized 1:1. After both sequences, patients received maintenance nivolumab.

Assay used: immunoSEQ multiplex PCR; TCRdb lists only in-frame clones, some missing. The sample has more than 9,500 clones, 82% seen once. V lost 4 bases, J lost 4 bases, and 14 bases lay in between. Germline V CDR1 and CDR2: SGDLS, YYNGEE. The CDR3 extends over 14 amino acids. Treatment specified: randomized to nivolumab then ipilimumab (arm A) or the reverse (arm B). None of the patients previously received DNA-damaging chemotherapy. From thawed PBMCs, live CD3+CD8+ cells negative for CD19 and CD56 were sorted. This TCR was sampled from a human donor with melanoma. This rearrangement joins TRBV9 to TRBJ1-1; D not certain. Sequenced material: CD8+ T cells sorted from blood (inferred from file names), taken from a patient given nivolumab and ipilimumab in sequence. CDR3 sequence (DNA): TGTGCCAGCAGCCATAGCCATGAACGCACTGAAGCTTTCTTT. Protein product: CASSHSHERTEAFF.